This T cell receptor (beta chain) appears in the sequencing data of a study of blood T cell repertoires in COVID-19 (dated by TCRdb to about 2020). About the investigation overall: The collaborator samples originated in the United States, Italy and Spain and spanned the acute and convalescent phases of COVID-19. The samples were drawn from two sources: the first 160 participants of the ongoing ImmuneRACE study, and 1,000 to 1,500 subjects contributed by 6 global collaborators. HLA class I and class II types, where available, came from metadata supplied by the sample provider rather than from assay-based typing. The repertoires were released in a freely available public database meant as a resource for research on the immune response to SARS-CoV-2. The prospective study material was composed of cDNA or gDNA derived from T cells, B-cell-depleted T cells, or PBMCs. Sample metadata almost always included a de-identified subject ID, COVID-19 status, age in years and sex. The dataset comprised deeply sampled blood TCRbeta repertoires from subjects exposed to, actively infected with, or recovered from COVID-19.

A note on this clone: What antigen it recognizes has not been identified. No qualities accompany the bases; no much larger clone lies one base away.

Compared with germline, V lacks 4 bases and J lacks 7 bases; bases without a gene match: 13. Measured from the cysteine to the phenylalanine, the CDR3 is 17 residues long. The retained sequence is limited to the CDR3, 51 bases, with the frame set at the first base. The germline V gene (reference sequence) yields MNHEY for CDR1 and SMNVEV for CDR2. Broader findings and caveats from the paper: The quantity of clinical and demographic metadata differed by source and by participant and was supplied without curation.

TCRbeta CDR3 regions were amplified from genomic DNA by means of the immunoSEQ Assay, a bias-controlled multiplex PCR. The authors' analysis ran thus. Within the assay, amplification of reference gene primers was used to estimate how many nucleated cells each sample contained. To quantify the absolute abundance of each unique TCRbeta CDR3 rearrangement, sequence reads were collapsed and filtered. For each sample, productive Simpson clonality was calculated by taking the square root of Simpson's diversity index across productive rearrangements. As stored in TCRdb, this immuneACCESS dataset retains in-frame rearrangements with V and J assigned. A fraction of the clones does not appear; measured against another copy, unresolved V genes explain less than half of the discrepancy, and the remainder lacks a known reason. V, J and clone size were drawn from that table, and D and trimming were deduced from the DNA. The sample yields 150,000 or so clones; 87% were counted once. The ten largest clonotypes hold less than 5% of the sample.

Enrolling through a virtual design, the prospective study's participants ranged in age from roughly 18 to 90 years and lived across 24 United States geographic areas. In the prospective study, participants were assigned to cohorts based on the clinical history participants reported in a screening survey and a study questionnaire. A participant counted as exposed if, within 2 weeks of entering the study, that participant had been in contact with someone who had a PCR-confirmed or clinician-diagnosed COVID-19 case. Mobile phlebotomists in the prospective study collected whole blood, serum and a nasopharyngeal or oropharyngeal swab from every participant. Additional blood draws and questionnaires over an approximately 2-month period could optionally be provided by prospective study participants. Before DNA extraction, prospective study blood samples were shipped either frozen or at room temperature.

Sequencing input: PBMCs or T cells enriched from blood (not recorded which). This chain is built from TRBV27 and TRBJ1-6, with 7 junctional bases fitting TRBD1. The source of this sequence is a woman in her thirties or forties who had been exposed to COVID-19. The DNA sequence reads TGTGCCAGCAGTTCCCCTCTTCTTGGACAGGCGAATTCACCCCTCCACTTT. Its translation reads: CASSSPLLGQANSPLHF.